One sample yielded the 17 T cell receptor beta chains listed below, sequenced in a study of cytomegalovirus exposure and HLA in healthy donors. Some clones are missing from TCRdb's copy, which holds only in-frame ones; the method was immunoSEQ multiplex PCR. Seen here are around 400,000 clones, roughly 90% observed once, and the top ten hold around 0.8%. Specimen: PBMCs. All receptors derive from a woman aged 18-29 years in good health and CMV-seronegative.

This clone has a handful of counts. The chain uses TRBV5-1 and TRBJ2-7, with D perhaps matching TRBD2 (7 bases). The CDR3 runs to 14 residues. CDR1 is SGHRS, CDR2 YFSETQ, per germline. The V gene lost 2 bases and the J gene lost 4 bases, with 13 bases spanning the gap. The DNA for the CDR3 is TGCGCCAGCAGCTTAACGGGGGGCCCGTACGAGCAGTACTTC. Translated, it gives CASSLTGGPYEQYF.

The chain has TRBV5-6 and TRBJ2-7; 10 nucleotides line up with TRBD1. Germline V lookup: CDR1 SGHDT, CDR2 YYEEEE. The CDR3 is 16 residues long. After removal of 4 bases from V and 1 base from J, the junction contained 8 bases not matched to a gene. The CDR3 DNA reads as TGTGCCAGCAGCCGTGGGAGGACAGGGGGATCCTACGAGCAGTACTTC. It encodes CASSRGRTGGSYEQYF.

The chain uses TRBV7-9 and TRBJ2-1; the match to TRBD2 covers 9 bases. The V gene's germline CDR1 is SEHNR and CDR2 FQNEAQ (reference sequence). This CDR3 is 17 amino acids long. The V and J ends lost 5 bases and 5 bases, in that order; junction bases with no gene match: 13. The CDR3 spells CASSALRGLALNNEQFF. CDR3 nucleotides: TGTGCCAGCAGCGCACTCCGTGGACTAGCGCTTAACAATGAGCAGTTCTTC. Using reference TRBV7-9 and TRBJ2-1 for the parts outside the CDR3, the full variable domain is DTGVSQNPRHKITKRGQNVTFRCDPISEHNRLYWYRQTLGQGPEFLTYFQNEAQLEKSRLLSDRFSAERPKGSFSTLEIQRTEQGDSAMYLCASSALRGLALNNEQFFGPGTRLTVL.

The CDR3 spells CASSLGGTGGSAGYTF. In nucleotides, the CDR3 is TGTGCCAGCAGCTTGGGAGGGACAGGGGGCTCGGCTGGCTACACCTTC. The chain links TRBV5-6 to TRBJ1-2; TRBD1 aligns across 12 bases. CDR1 and CDR2 (germline): SGHDT, YYEEEE. The CDR3 is made up of 16 amino acids. V shed 0 bases and J 7 bases; nucleotides not matched to a gene: 7.

The V and J genes are TRBV28 and TRBJ2-7; D uncertain. The CDR3 length is 12 residues. CDR1 is MDHEN and CDR2 is SYDVKM in the germline V gene. V was shortened by 8 bases and J by 1 base, with 9 bases between the two germline ends. For the CDR3, the DNA is TGTGCCAGCGGGTCCGGGTCCTACGAGCAGTACTTC. Protein product: CASGSGSYEQYF.

This rearrangement joins TRBV30 to TRBJ1-6; D is ambiguous. V lost 0 bases to trimming and J lost 7 bases, with 10 bases between them. The V gene's germline CDR1 is GTSNPN and CDR2 SVGIG (reference sequence). CDR3 length: 14 residues. CDR3 in amino acids: CAWSVGLVNSPLHF. CDR3 coding DNA: TGTGCCTGGAGTGTGGGCCTTGTGAATTCACCCCTCCACTTT.

This clone was counted once. The chain employs TRBV28 and TRBJ2-2; maybe TRBD1 (5 bases). The CDR3 totals 16 residues. From germline, CDR1 is MDHEN and CDR2 SYDVKM. The germline V and J ends were trimmed by 7 bases and 4 bases, with 19 bases remaining between them. CDR3 DNA: TGTGCCAGCACCCCGCTAGGGGCAGGGATCACCGGGGAGCTGTTTTTT. Protein: CASTPLGAGITGELFF.

V and J are TRBV5-4 and TRBJ2-1; D might be TRBD1 (6 bases). Germline CDR1 SGHNT, CDR2 YYREEE (reference sequence). The CDR3 extends over 13 amino acids. The V end lost 0 bases, the J end lost 6 bases, and 7 bases lay between the germline ends. The CDR3 sequence: CASSLAQGNEQFF. The CDR3 region has the DNA TGTGCCAGCAGCTTGGCACAGGGCAATGAGCAGTTCTTC.

The CDR3 DNA reads as TGTGCCAGCAGCCCGACCGGGACTAGCGGGAGAGAGCCACTCAATGAGCAGTTCTTC. This encodes CASSPTGTSGREPLNEQFF. The chain couples TRBV5-4 to TRBJ2-1, with 14 bases matching TRBD2. The CDR3 length is 19 residues. The V segment lost 4 bases and the J segment 6 bases; nucleotides outside the gene matches: 15. Germline CDR1 and CDR2: SGHNT and YYREEE (reference sequence).

V usage is TRBV7-9 and J usage is TRBJ2-1; a weak D match, TRBD2 (5 bases). Germline V gene data show CDR1 as SEHNR and CDR2 as FQNEAQ (reference sequence). This CDR3 region has 17 residues. V was shortened by 1 base and J by 8 bases, with 21 bases between the two germline ends. The CDR3 DNA follows: TGTGCCAGCAGCTTAGGGTTACCGAGAGGACTCGGCCATGAGCAGTTCTTC. Its protein is CASSLGLPRGLGHEQFF.

The chain has TRBV19 and TRBJ1-5, with TRBD1 as a possible D gene (5 bases). The CDR3 has 14 amino acids. Germline V gives CDR1 LNHDA, CDR2 SQIVND (reference sequence). Trimming cost V 7 bases and J 2 bases, with 12 bases left between them. The CDR3 loop reads CASKPGGGNQPQHF. The DNA of the CDR3 is TGTGCCAGTAAGCCCGGGGGGGGCAATCAGCCCCAGCATTTT.

V is TRBV5-4 and J is TRBJ2-3; D possibly corresponds to TRBD2 (6 bases). The ends were cut back, 5 bases at V and 6 bases at J, with 19 bases in the middle. Per germline, CDR1 SGHNT and CDR2 YYREEE (reference sequence). The CDR3 consists of 15 residues. CDR3: CASSPGLSQKDTQYF. The DNA of the CDR3 is TGTGCCAGCAGTCCCGGACTATCTCAAAAGGATACGCAGTATTTT.

The chain uses TRBV29-1 and TRBJ2-3; the D gene is possibly TRBD2 (5 bases). The CDR3 runs 14 residues. Germline V gene sequence: CDR1 SQVTM, CDR2 ANQGSEA. V was shortened by 0 bases and J by 0 bases, with 7 bases between the two germline ends. In DNA, the CDR3 is TGCAGCGTTGAAGATGGGAGAAGCACAGATACGCAGTATTTT. Its protein is CSVEDGRSTDTQYF.

This chain joins TRBV27 and TRBJ2-3, with TRBD1 matching 9 bases. CDR1 and CDR2 from the germline V gene are MNHEY and SMNVEV (reference sequence). J gave up 0 bases and V 6 bases, and 10 bases lay outside the gene matches. The CDR3 runs to 17 residues. The CDR3 region has the DNA TGTGCCAGCAGCCAACAGCTGACAGGGGGGAGCACAGATACGCAGTATTTT. It yields the protein CASSQQLTGGSTDTQYF.

J is TRBJ2-7 and V is TRBV5-8; 10 nucleotides match TRBD1. The CDR3 sequence is 15 residues long. Germline V CDR1 and CDR2: SGHTS, YDEGEE. The V segment lost 4 bases and the J segment 0 bases; nucleotides outside the gene matches: 4. The DNA for the CDR3 is TGTGCCAGCAGCCAGGGACAGGGGAGCTCCTACGAGCAGTACTTC. As protein: CASSQGQGSSYEQYF.

The chain links TRBV5-4 to TRBJ1-3; D is ambiguous. V was shortened by 6 bases and J by 4 bases, with 11 bases between the two germline ends. The CDR3 sequence is 13 residues long. Germline loops: CDR1 SGHNT, CDR2 YYREEE (reference sequence). The CDR3 nucleotides read TGTGCCAGCACTCCTGACATCGGAAACACCATATATTTT. This encodes CASTPDIGNTIYF.

Concerning this clone: Other DNA variants within this sample encode the same CDR3. The V gene is TRBV28, the J gene TRBJ2-7; D ambiguous. CDR1 MDHEN and CDR2 SYDVKM come from the germline V gene. The CDR3 sequence is 12 residues long. Between the trimmed V and J ends, which lost 1 base and 3 bases, there was a span of 4 bases. The chain's CDR3 is CASSLSGYEQYF. CDR3 coding DNA: TGTGCCAGCAGTTTATCGGGCTACGAGCAGTACTTC.